This TCR beta chain was sequenced during a study of blood T cell repertoires in COVID-19. Study-level information: There were acute and convalescent COVID-19 samples, and they came from the United States, Italy and Spain.

Source study methods: Nucleated cell number was recorded as an estimate derived from reference gene primer amplification. Data came from immunoSEQ multiplex PCR; TCRdb stores just in-frame clones and leaves some out. V and J calls and clone size are copied from that table; D and trimming were computed from the DNA. The sample yields 210,000 or so clones, 84% seen once. This clonotype was sampled from a human donor in a cohort sampled during active COVID-19. The source material was peripheral blood.

CDR3 region: CASKLTRGDTEAFF. Written as DNA, the CDR3 is TGTGCCAGCAAACTAACACGGGGGGACACTGAAGCTTTCTTT. The chain carries TRBV27 and TRBJ1-1, with D perhaps matching TRBD1 (5 bases). Trimming removed 7 bases at V and 3 bases at J, with 15 bases between. Looked up from germline, CDR1 is MNHEY and CDR2 is SMNVEV (reference sequence). The CDR3 loop spans 14 amino acids.